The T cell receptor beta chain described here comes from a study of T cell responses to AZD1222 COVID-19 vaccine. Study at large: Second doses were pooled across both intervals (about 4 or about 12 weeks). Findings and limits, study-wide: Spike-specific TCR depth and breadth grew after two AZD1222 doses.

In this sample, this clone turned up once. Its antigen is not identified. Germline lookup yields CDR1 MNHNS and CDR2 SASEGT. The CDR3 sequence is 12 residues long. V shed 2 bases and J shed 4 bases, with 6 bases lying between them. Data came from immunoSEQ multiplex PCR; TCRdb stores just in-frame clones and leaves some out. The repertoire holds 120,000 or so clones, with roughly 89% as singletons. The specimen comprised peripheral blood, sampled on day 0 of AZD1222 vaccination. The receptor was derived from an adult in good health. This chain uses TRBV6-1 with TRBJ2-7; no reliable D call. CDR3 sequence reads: CASSELAYEQYF. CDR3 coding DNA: TGTGCCAGCAGTGAATTGGCATACGAGCAGTACTTC.